This T cell receptor (beta chain) was sequenced for a study of cytomegalovirus exposure and HLA in healthy donors. Researchers ran the PCR with 60 Vbeta and 13 Jbeta primers. Measured with immunoSEQ multiplex PCR; TCRdb has only the in-frame clones, and not every one. The sample has fewer than 140,000 clones, roughly 73% seen once. Germline V CDR1 and CDR2: SGHTA, FQGNSA. V was clipped by 2 bases and J by 3 bases; unmatched bases: 1. The CDR3 sequence is 14 residues long. The TCR originated in a man between 40 and 49 years old in good health and CMV-seronegative. The rearrangement uses TRBV7-2 and TRBJ2-5, with 9 bases that match TRBD2. Input material: PBMCs. The CDR3 reads CASSLSGGKETQYF. CDR3 DNA sequence: TGTGCCAGCAGCTTAAGCGGGGGGAAAGAGACCCAGTACTTC.